This passage covers 15 T cell receptor beta chains from one sample sequenced in a study of technical replicates of blood from several donors. The protocol was immunoSEQ multiplex PCR, while the TCRdb copy is restricted to in-frame clones and leaves out a portion. The repertoire holds about 75,000 clones, with 95% to 98% as singletons. The specimen sequenced was T cells isolated from PBMCs. These receptors originate from a human donor in good health.

This clone occurred a few times. The gene calls are TRBV19 and TRBJ1-4, with D perhaps matching TRBD1 (6 bases). CDR3 size: 13 residues. V lost 4 bases, J lost 4 bases, and 7 bases lay in between. The germline CDR1 and CDR2 sequences are LNHDA and SQIVND (reference sequence). As DNA, the CDR3 is TGTGCCAGTAGTAGGACAGATAATGAAAAACTGTTTTTT. It codes for CASSRTDNEKLFF.

V gene TRBV28 combines with J gene TRBJ2-7; D is perhaps TRBD2 (5 bases). Trimming shortened V by 3 bases and J by 0 bases, and 15 bases separated the two germline ends. CDR1 is MDHEN and CDR2 is SYDVKM in the germline V gene. The CDR3 is 16 residues long. CDR3 sequence: CASSFHAGAYSYEQYF. In nucleotides, the CDR3 is TGTGCCAGCAGTTTTCATGCGGGCGCCTACTCCTACGAGCAGTACTTC.

J is TRBJ2-5 and V is TRBV5-6, with D possibly TRBD1 on 5 matching bases. This CDR3 has 15 residues. CDR1 is SGHDT, CDR2 YYEEEE, per germline. Deletions cut 2 bases from V and 6 bases from J, with 17 bases between. The CDR3 coding sequence is TGTGCCAGCAGCTTAATGGGGCAGAGATTAAAGACCCAGTACTTC. This codes for CASSLMGQRLKTQYF.

The CDR3 region is CASKRGSGTDISSPQHF. The CDR3 region has the DNA TGTGCCAGTAAACGGGGATCCGGGACAGACATTTCATCGCCCCAGCATTTT. The rearrangement uses TRBV19 and TRBJ1-5, with 7 bases matching TRBD1. Looked up from germline, CDR1 is LNHDA and CDR2 is SQIVND (reference sequence). The CDR3 has 17 residues. Trimming removed 7 bases from V and 9 bases from J; junction bases left unmatched: 21.

This rearrangement joins TRBV7-8 to TRBJ1-5; 7 nucleotides match TRBD1. Germline V gives CDR1 SGHVS, CDR2 FQNEAQ. With V trimmed by 5 bases and J by 5 bases, 9 bases remained unmatched. This CDR3 has 15 amino acids. This CDR3 reads CASSLTGVTYQPQHF. For the CDR3, the DNA is TGTGCCAGCAGCCTAACAGGGGTTACGTATCAGCCCCAGCATTTT. Based on the CDR3 plus reference TRBV7-8 and TRBJ1-5, the full variable domain is GAGVSQSPRYKVAKRGQDVALRCDPISGHVSLFWYQQALGQGPEFLTYFQNEAQLDKSGLPSDRFFAERPEGSVSTLKIQRTQQEDSAVYLCASSLTGVTYQPQHFGDGTRLSIL.

The chain employs TRBV9 and TRBJ1-3, with TRBD1 as a possible D gene (6 bases). V shed 1 base and J shed 1 base, with 15 bases lying between them. Germline lookup yields CDR1 SGDLS and CDR2 YYNGEE. This CDR3 region has 17 residues. The CDR3 DNA follows: TGTGCCAGCAGCGTAAGTTACAGGGCCCTATCTGGAAACACCATATATTTT. This encodes CASSVSYRALSGNTIYF.

This chain joins TRBV7-9 and TRBJ2-7; a possible D gene is TRBD2 (5 bases). The CDR3 has 15 residues. V lost 1 base to trimming and J lost 4 bases, with 14 bases between them. Germline values: CDR1 SEHNR, CDR2 FQNEAQ (reference sequence). The CDR3 DNA reads TGTGCCAGCAGCTTAGTTGTGGGAGTTACTTACGAGCAGTACTTC. This gives the protein CASSLVVGVTYEQYF. The variable domain in full, with the rest retrieved from reference TRBV7-9 and TRBJ2-7, is DTGVSQNPRHKITKRGQNVTFRCDPISEHNRLYWYRQTLGQGPEFLTYFQNEAQLEKSRLLSDRFSAERPKGSFSTLEIQRTEQGDSAMYLCASSLVVGVTYEQYFGPGTRLTVT.

This chain joins TRBV18 and TRBJ2-6; D is unresolved. Germline V gives CDR1 KGHSH, CDR2 LQKENI. CDR3 length: 16 residues. The germline V and J ends were trimmed by 2 bases and 5 bases, with 13 bases remaining between them. CDR3 sequence: CASSPENPRRANVLTF. CDR3 in DNA: TGTGCCAGCTCACCAGAGAATCCTCGTAGGGCCAACGTCCTGACTTTC. Full variable domain (outside the CDR3, taken from reference TRBV18 and TRBJ2-6): NAGVMQNPRHLVRRRGQEARLRCSPMKGHSHVYWYRQLPEEGLKFMVYLQKENIIDESGMPKERFSAEFPKEGPSILRIQQVVRGDSAAYFCASSPENPRRANVLTFGAGSRLTVL.

The chain combines TRBV7-2 with TRBJ1-1, with D hard to call. V lost 5 bases, J lost 4 bases, and 11 bases lay in between. Germline V gene lookup returns CDR1 SGHTA and CDR2 FQGNSA. This CDR3 has 13 amino acids. CDR3 DNA sequence: TGTGCCAGCAGCCCCGAGAGAGCCACTGAAGCTTTCTTT. This gives the protein CASSPERATEAFF.

This sequence joins TRBV5-4 and TRBJ1-2, with TRBD1 matching 9 bases. This CDR3 spans 16 amino acids. V was pared by 4 bases and J by 6 bases, with 13 bases of the junction left unmatched. Per germline, CDR1 SGHNT and CDR2 YYREEE (reference sequence). CDR3 loop: CASSLDGTGFRDGYTF. The CDR3 DNA reads as TGTGCCAGCAGCCTGGACGGGACAGGGTTCAGGGATGGCTACACCTTC.

The V and J genes are TRBV27 and TRBJ2-1; D is unclear. The CDR3 covers 13 residues. Germline lookup yields CDR1 MNHEY and CDR2 SMNVEV (reference sequence). Trimming took off 2 bases at V and 8 bases at J, with 10 bases between the two ends. The CDR3 region is CASSLPPPDEQFF. For the CDR3, the DNA is TGTGCCAGCAGTTTACCCCCCCCCGATGAGCAGTTCTTC.

This rearrangement joins TRBV7-9 to TRBJ1-4; 9 bases agree with TRBD1. CDR1 SEHNR and CDR2 FQNEAQ come from the germline V gene (reference sequence). The CDR3 consists of 15 residues. Trimming took 5 bases from V and 8 from J; bases not matched to a gene: 9. CDR3 sequence (DNA): TGTGCCAGCAGCCCTGAAGGGACAGGGCGGGAAAAACTGTTTTTT. Its protein product is CASSPEGTGREKLFF.

J is TRBJ2-7 and V is TRBV6-5, with D unresolved. V shed 6 bases and J shed 2 bases, with 17 bases lying between them. Germline lookup yields CDR1 MNHEY and CDR2 SVGAGI. CDR3 length: 15 amino acids. The CDR3 sequence: CASSLHVESTYEQYF. The CDR3 coding sequence is TGTGCCAGCAGCCTCCATGTTGAGTCAACCTACGAGCAGTACTTC.

This chain connects TRBV11-3 to TRBJ2-7; 9 bases are a match to TRBD1. The J segment lost 5 bases and the V segment lost 7 bases, leaving 9 bases of the junction unmatched. CDR3 size: 14 residues. In germline, CDR1 is SGHNT, CDR2 YENEEA. This CDR3 is CASTTWDRDHEQYF. Here the CDR3 DNA reads TGTGCCAGCACCACGTGGGACAGGGACCACGAGCAGTACTTC.

The V gene is TRBV4-2, the J gene TRBJ2-3, with D uncertain. Germline V gives CDR1 LGHNA, CDR2 YNFKEQ. The CDR3 sequence is 12 residues long. V was pared by 3 bases and J by 4 bases, with 5 bases between. CDR3 nucleotides: TGTGCCAGCAGCCAGAGTTCAGATACGCAGTATTTT. Protein product: CASSQSSDTQYF.